These 23 T cell receptor beta chains were sequenced from one sample in a study of CD8+ T cells in alopecia areata. Sequencing relied on a cDNA template that was reverse transcribed from extracted RNA. The repertoire was sequenced with immunoSEQ multiplex PCR; TCRdb's copy has only in-frame clones and lacks some. The sample includes almost 250,000 clones, roughly 69% of them seen just once. The sequences come from CD4+ T cells sorted from blood, collected at week 0. These receptors were obtained from a human donor with alopecia areata.

The V gene is TRBV11-2, the J gene TRBJ2-7; 10 nucleotides match TRBD2. V dropped 6 bases and J dropped 4; count of bases not matched to a gene: 6. The CDR3 runs 14 residues. Germline assignment: CDR1 SGHAT and CDR2 FQNNGV. The CDR3 DNA reads TGTGCCAGCAGGACAGCGGGGGGGCCTTACGAGCAGTACTTC. This gives the protein CASRTAGGPYEQYF.

The V call is TRBV6-5, the J call TRBJ2-5; TRBD1 agrees at 9 bases. The V gene end was trimmed by 2 bases and the J gene end by 1 base; junction bases not matched to a gene: 2. Germline assignment: CDR1 MNHEY and CDR2 SVGAGI. The CDR3 is made up of 15 amino acids. The CDR3 protein is CASSYPTGGQETQYF. In DNA form, the CDR3 reads TGTGCCAGCAGTTACCCGACAGGGGGCCAAGAGACCCAGTACTTC.

Points on this clone: Other DNA sequences of this sample code for an identical CDR3. This sequence joins TRBV18 and TRBJ2-7; D may be TRBD1 (6 bases). V gave up 6 bases and J gave up 5 bases, with 11 bases separating them. The CDR3 consists of 12 residues. Germline V gene sequence: CDR1 KGHSH, CDR2 LQKENI. Here the CDR3 DNA reads TGTGCCAGCTCCCCAGGGGCGGACGAGCAGTACTTC. This sequence encodes CASSPGADEQYF.

J is TRBJ2-1 and V is TRBV4-2, with D perhaps TRBD2 (7 bases). CDR3 length: 17 amino acids. Trimming removed 4 bases from V and 10 bases from J, with 26 bases in between. The germline CDR1 and CDR2 sequences are LGHNA and YNFKEQ. This CDR3 is CASSPLEAGAADEEQFF. Here the CDR3 DNA reads TGTGCCAGCAGCCCCCTGGAGGCGGGGGCCGCCGACGAGGAGCAGTTCTTC.

This clone qualifies as medium-sized. V and J are TRBV4-3 and TRBJ2-1; D is unclear. CDR3 length equals 15 residues. Germline CDR1 is LGHNA and CDR2 is YSLEER. V was pared by 1 base and J by 8 bases, with 15 bases between. In nucleotides, the CDR3 is TGCGCCAGCAGCCAAGGACCCACGGTTATGCATGAGCAGTTCTTC. Its protein product is CASSQGPTVMHEQFF.

This chain connects TRBV29-1 to TRBJ1-4, with D possibly matching TRBD1 (5 bases). The V and J ends lost 7 bases and 7 bases respectively, with 16 bases between them. Germline V CDR1 and CDR2: SQVTM, ANQGSEA. There are 13 residues in the CDR3. CDR3 in amino acids: CSANRTPGEKLFF. Here the CDR3 DNA reads TGCAGCGCCAACAGGACCCCTGGTGAAAAACTGTTTTTT.

The chain links TRBV20-1 to TRBJ1-2; D remains unclear. Per germline, CDR1 DFQATT and CDR2 SNEGSKA (reference sequence). V lost 0 bases and J lost 14, with 13 bases in between. The CDR3 covers 11 residues. The CDR3 region is CSARDVASWTF. The CDR3 region has the DNA TGCAGTGCTAGAGATGTGGCCTCGTGGACCTTC.

The chain is built from TRBV29-1 and TRBJ1-2; TRBD1 aligns across 8 bases. CDR1 is SQVTM, CDR2 ANQGSEA, per germline. V shed 6 bases and J 8 bases; nucleotides not matched to a gene: 14. The CDR3 is made up of 14 amino acids. The CDR3 DNA reads as TGCAGCGTGCGGAGTGACGACAGGGGCAGGGGCTACACCTTC. As protein: CSVRSDDRGRGYTF.

The chain uses TRBV5-1 and TRBJ1-2; unclear D gene. V was clipped by 4 bases and J by 2 bases, with 12 bases between them. CDR1 is SGHRS and CDR2 is YFSETQ in the germline V gene. The CDR3 extends over 14 amino acids. CDR3 sequence (DNA): TGCGCCAGCAGCCCCGTGGGCAGCAACTATGGCTACACCTTC. This gives the protein CASSPVGSNYGYTF.

This clone was seen a handful of times. This chain uses TRBV9 with TRBJ2-3; D may correspond to TRBD1 or TRBD2 (6 bases each). The V gene lost 4 bases and the J gene lost 1 base, with 16 bases spanning the gap. Germline lookup yields CDR1 SGDLS and CDR2 YYNGEE. This CDR3 is 16 amino acids long. This CDR3 is CASSSREGGGTDTQYF. CDR3 bases: TGTGCCAGCAGCTCCCGAGAGGGGGGAGGCACAGATACGCAGTATTTT. The complete variable domain, with remaining parts taken from reference TRBV9 and TRBJ2-3, reads DSGVTQTPKHLITATGQRVTLRCSPRSGDLSVYWYQQSLDQGLQFLIQYYNGEERAKGNILERFSAQQFPDLHSELNLSSLELGDSALYFCASSSREGGGTDTQYFGPGTRLTVL.

This clone was found a few times. The chain combines TRBV6-5 with TRBJ2-7; possibly TRBD1 or TRBD2 for D (6 bases each). The CDR3 loop spans 12 amino acids. Germline V gene data show CDR1 as MNHEY and CDR2 as SVGAGI. V was cut by 8 bases and J by 7 bases, with 15 bases left in between. The CDR3 spells CASSPRGQEQYF. The CDR3 DNA reads TGTGCCAGCTCGCCCCGGGGGCAGGAGCAGTACTTC.

The rearrangement uses TRBV5-8 and TRBJ2-3; TRBD1 might be the D (6 bases). The germline gives CDR1 SGHTS, CDR2 YDEGEE. The CDR3 covers 16 residues. Trimming pared 4 bases from V and 0 bases from J, leaving 15 bases between. The CDR3 loop is CASSAHRESSTDTQYF. In DNA, the CDR3 is TGTGCCAGCAGCGCTCACAGGGAGTCAAGCACAGATACGCAGTATTTT. Full variable domain (rest looked up from reference TRBV5-8 and TRBJ2-3): EAGVTQSPTHLIKTRGQQATLRCSPISGHTSVYWYQQALGLGLQFLLWYDEGEERNRGNFPPRFSGRQFPNYSSELNVNALELEDSALYLCASSAHRESSTDTQYFGPGTRLTVL.

V gene TRBV7-9 combines with J gene TRBJ2-4; D is possibly TRBD2 (5 bases). V was pared by 5 bases and J by 8 bases, with 13 bases between. This CDR3 region has 13 residues. From germline, CDR1 is SEHNR and CDR2 FQNEAQ (reference sequence). CDR3 loop: CASSLGVPHIQYF. Written as DNA, the CDR3 is TGTGCCAGCAGCCTCGGGGTTCCCCACATTCAGTACTTC.

The chain's CDR3 is CAISDGTTLWGYTF. The CDR3 DNA reads TGTGCCATCAGTGACGGTACAACACTCTGGGGCTACACCTTC. This chain connects TRBV10-3 to TRBJ1-2; D remains unclear. CDR1 is ENHRY and CDR2 is SYGVKD in the germline V gene. CDR3 size: 14 residues. Trimming stripped 3 bases from V and 8 bases from J, with 16 bases between.

The chain combines TRBV7-9 with TRBJ1-5; 8 bases line up with TRBD1. The CDR3 is 13 residues long. The junction had 1 base not matched to a gene; V was cut back by 3 bases and J by 6 bases. Germline CDR1 is SEHNR and CDR2 is FQNEAQ (reference sequence). The CDR3 sequence is CASSFGQGQPQHF. The CDR3, as DNA: TGTGCCAGCAGCTTTGGACAGGGTCAGCCCCAGCATTTT. The variable domain in full, completed from reference TRBV7-9 and TRBJ1-5, reads DTGVSQNPRHKITKRGQNVTFRCDPISEHNRLYWYRQTLGQGPEFLTYFQNEAQLEKSRLLSDRFSAERPKGSFSTLEIQRTEQGDSAMYLCASSFGQGQPQHFGDGTRLSIL.

The chain joins TRBV5-6 to TRBJ2-3; a weak D match, TRBD1 (5 bases). There are 13 residues in the CDR3. The germline gives CDR1 SGHDT, CDR2 YYEEEE. V lost 3 bases, J lost 13 bases, and 18 bases lay in between. The CDR3 protein is CASSSNRLRRKYF. The CDR3 nucleotides read TGTGCCAGCAGCTCCAACAGGTTGCGGAGAAAGTATTTT.

In nucleotides, the CDR3 is TGCAGCGTTGAGGTGGAGCCTAATGAAAAACTGTTTTTT. Residues: CSVEVEPNEKLFF. The V call is TRBV29-1, the J call TRBJ1-4; no clear D. The CDR3 has 13 amino acids. Germline V gene sequence: CDR1 SQVTM, CDR2 ANQGSEA. V lost 3 bases and J 3 bases, leaving 8 bases between the germline ends.

J is TRBJ2-5 and V is TRBV7-2; a possible D gene is TRBD2 (6 bases). V was shortened by 4 bases and J by 2 bases, with 11 bases between the two germline ends. This CDR3 comprises 14 residues. Per the germline V gene, CDR1 is SGHTA and CDR2 is FQGNSA. DNA of the CDR3: TGTGCCAGCAGCTCAGCGGGCGTACAAGAGACCCAGTACTTC. Translation gives CASSSAGVQETQYF.

This chain uses TRBV30 with TRBJ1-1; no clear D. V was cut by 2 bases and J by 9 bases, with 16 bases left in between. Germline CDR1 and CDR2: GTSNPN and SVGIG (reference sequence). The CDR3 has 13 amino acids. CDR3 sequence: CAWSSIQETKAFF. The CDR3, as DNA: TGTGCCTGGAGTAGCATCCAGGAGACCAAAGCTTTCTTT.

The chain combines TRBV18 with TRBJ1-1; D gene ambiguous. This CDR3 has 13 amino acids. Germline values: CDR1 KGHSH, CDR2 LQKENI. Trimming left V 4 bases short and J 1 base short, with 7 bases between. CDR3 amino acids: CASSLQANTEAFF. The CDR3 bases are TGTGCCAGCTCACTTCAAGCGAACACTGAAGCTTTCTTT.

This clone was seen more than once but under ten times. This sequence joins TRBV5-1 and TRBJ1-5, with D possibly matching TRBD1 (6 bases). This CDR3 spans 15 amino acids. Trimming removed 4 bases from V and 3 bases from J, with 14 bases in between. CDR1 SGHRS and CDR2 YFSETQ come from the germline V gene. CDR3 region: CASSKGGDNNQPQHF. For the CDR3, the DNA is TGCGCCAGCAGCAAGGGTGGGGACAACAATCAGCCCCAGCATTTT.

The rearrangement links TRBV9 to TRBJ1-2; TRBD1 matches at 9 bases. J gave up 7 bases and V 5 bases, and 12 bases lay outside the gene matches. The germline V gene encodes CDR1 SGDLS and CDR2 YYNGEE. The CDR3 runs to 15 residues. CDR3 protein: CASSVRSGTGTGYTF. The CDR3 DNA reads as TGTGCCAGCAGTGTGAGGTCCGGGACAGGGACTGGCTACACCTTC.

The chain uses TRBV30 and TRBJ1-1; D possibly corresponds to TRBD1 (6 bases). Looked up from germline, CDR1 is GTSNPN and CDR2 is SVGIG (reference sequence). CDR3 size: 12 residues. V lost 0 bases and J 11 bases, leaving 13 bases between the germline ends. In DNA form, the CDR3 reads TGTGCCTGGAGTGTACGAGGGGGGCCGGCTTTCTTT. The encoded protein is CAWSVRGGPAFF.